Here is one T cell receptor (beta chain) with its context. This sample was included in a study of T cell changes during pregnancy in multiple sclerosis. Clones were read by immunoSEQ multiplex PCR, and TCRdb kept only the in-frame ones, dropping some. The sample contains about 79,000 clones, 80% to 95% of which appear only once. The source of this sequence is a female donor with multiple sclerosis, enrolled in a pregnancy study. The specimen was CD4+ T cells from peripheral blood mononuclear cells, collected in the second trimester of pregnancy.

This chain's CDR3 is CASSLNRDRETQYF. For the CDR3, the DNA is TGTGCCAGCAGCCTTAACAGGGACCGGGAGACCCAGTACTTC. This chain links TRBV7-9 with TRBJ2-5, with a weak D call TRBD1 (6 bases). The germline gives CDR1 SEHNR, CDR2 FQNEAQ (reference sequence). Trimming removed 5 bases from V and 5 bases from J, with 15 bases in between. CDR3 length equals 14 residues.